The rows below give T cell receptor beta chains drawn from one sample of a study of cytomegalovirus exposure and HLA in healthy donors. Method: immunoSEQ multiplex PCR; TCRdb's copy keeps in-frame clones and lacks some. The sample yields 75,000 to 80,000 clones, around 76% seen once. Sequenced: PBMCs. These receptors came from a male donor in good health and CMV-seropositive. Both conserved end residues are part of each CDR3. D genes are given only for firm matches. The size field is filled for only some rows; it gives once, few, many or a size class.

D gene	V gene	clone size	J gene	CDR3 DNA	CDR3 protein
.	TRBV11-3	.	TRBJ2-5	TGTGCCAGCAGCTTAGGGGGCCTCGGTGAGACCCAGTACTTC	CASSLGGLGETQYF
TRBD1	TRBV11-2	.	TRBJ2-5	TGTGCCAGCAGCTATCCGGGACAGGGGCTCCAAGAGACCCAGTACTTC	CASSYPGQGLQETQYF
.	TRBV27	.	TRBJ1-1	TGTGCCAGCAGTTCACAGACAGGCCTAACTGAAGCTTTCTTT	CASSSQTGLTEAFF
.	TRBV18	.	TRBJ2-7	TGTGCCAGCTCACCACCGGGCGGGACGGTCTCCTACGAGCAGTACTTC	CASSPPGGTVSYEQYF
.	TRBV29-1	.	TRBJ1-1	TGCAGCGTGGAAAGTTACACACGGAACACTGAAGCTTTCTTT	CSVESYTRNTEAFF
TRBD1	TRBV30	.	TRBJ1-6	TGTGCCTGGAGTACTGGGGACAGGAGAAATTCACCCCTCCACTTT	CAWSTGDRRNSPLHF
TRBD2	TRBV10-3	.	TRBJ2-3	TGTGCCATCAGTGAGCCAGCGGGAGGCACAGATACGCAGTATTTT	CAISEPAGGTDTQYF
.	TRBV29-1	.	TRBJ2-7	TGCAGCGTCCGCGCGGGGAGTTATTACGAGCAGTACTTC	CSVRAGSYYEQYF
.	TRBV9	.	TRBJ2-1	TGTGCCAGCAGCACCCGACTCGACCTAGCGACGAATGAGCAGTTCTTC	CASSTRLDLATNEQFF
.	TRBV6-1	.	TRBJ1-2	TGTGCCAGCAGTTCATGGAGCTATGGCTACACCTTC	CASSSWSYGYTF
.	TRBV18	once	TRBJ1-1	TGTGCCAGCTCACCCCAGGCGAACACTGAAGCTTTCTTT	CASSPQANTEAFF
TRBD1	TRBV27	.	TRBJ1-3	TGTGCCAGCAGCACAGGGGCTGGAAACACCATATATTTT	CASSTGAGNTIYF
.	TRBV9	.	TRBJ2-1	TGTGCCAGCAGCGTAAGTGGTTCCCAAGGGGAACATACCTACAATGAGCAGTTCTTC	CASSVSGSQGEHTYNEQFF
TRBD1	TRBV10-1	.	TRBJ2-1	TGCGCCAGCAGTGTGTCTAAATCGGGGACAGGGGTCCCCAATGAGCAGTTCTTC	CASSVSKSGTGVPNEQFF
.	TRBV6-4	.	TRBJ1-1	TGTGCCAGCAGGGATCCCGGGGCTGAAGCTTTCTTT	CASRDPGAEAFF
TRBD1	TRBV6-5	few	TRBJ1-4	TGTGCCAGCAGTCCCCGGACAGGGACGAAACTGTTTTTT	CASSPRTGTKLFF
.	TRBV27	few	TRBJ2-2	TGTGCCAGCAGTCGGGTGAGCACCGGGGAGCTGTTTTTT	CASSRVSTGELFF
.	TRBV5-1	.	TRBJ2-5	TGCGCCAGCAGCTTCTCCGGCAGGGGCGGAGAGGAGACCCAGTACTTC	CASSFSGRGGEETQYF
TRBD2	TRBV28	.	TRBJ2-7	TGTGCCAGCAAGAGCGGGGACTACGAGCAGTACTTC	CASKSGDYEQYF
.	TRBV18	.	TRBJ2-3	TGTGCCAGCTCACCGTCCGGCACTAGCAGAGATACGCAGTATTTT	CASSPSGTSRDTQYF
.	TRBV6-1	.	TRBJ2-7	TGTGCAAGCCGTCAGAGGGACACCGAAAACTACGAGCAGTACTTC	CASRQRDTENYEQYF
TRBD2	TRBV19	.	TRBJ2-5	TGTGCCAGTAGTATAACTAGCGGGAGAGAGACCCAGTACTTC	CASSITSGRETQYF
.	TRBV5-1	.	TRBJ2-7	TGCGCCAGCAGCTTGGGTTTCGTAGAGTACGAGCAGTACTTC	CASSLGFVEYEQYF
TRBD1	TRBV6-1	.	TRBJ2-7	TGTGCCAGCAGTGAAACAGGGGGTTCCTACGAGCAGTACTTC	CASSETGGSYEQYF
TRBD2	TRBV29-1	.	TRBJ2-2	TGCAGCGCCCGGACTAGCGGGAGTAACACCGGGGAGCTGTTTTTT	CSARTSGSNTGELFF
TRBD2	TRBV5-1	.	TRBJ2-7	TGCGCCAGCAGCTTAACTAGCGGGAGTTTGGAGCAGTACTTC	CASSLTSGSLEQYF
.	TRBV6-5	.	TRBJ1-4	TGTGCCAGCAAAAGACAAGGGGCCAAGTGGCTGTTTTTT	CASKRQGAKWLFF